Described below is a single TCR beta chain sequence and its context. Its target is not known. Researchers report immunoSEQ v3.0 was run at survey level. Produced via immunoSEQ multiplex PCR; TCRdb's table is partial and in-frame only. This sample has 30,000 or so clones, with 84% found just once. The source of the sample is a study of long-term antiretroviral therapy in people with HIV. V lost 3 bases and J lost 5; bases outside the gene matches: 6. The CDR3 runs 14 residues. Looked up from germline, CDR1 is SGDLS and CDR2 is YYNGEE. Study-level points and caveats: Dominant in the repertoire at all time points were clones expanded before ART.

There was at least one pre-ART PBMC sample for each donor, plus at least two post-ART PBMC samples. Each participant with HIV received care in the United States. V usage is TRBV9 and J usage is TRBJ2-5; TRBD2 aligns across 8 bases. This TCR came from a man younger than 35 with HIV. This material consisted of unsorted PBMCs, taken 0.4 years after starting antiretroviral therapy. The CDR3, as DNA: TGTGCCAGCAGCGCCGGGACTAGTGGTGAGACCCAGTACTTC. It is translated as CASSAGTSGETQYF.